A selection of T cell receptor beta chains follows, all from one sample in a study of shared clonotypes between healthy human individuals. Assay: immunoSEQ multiplex PCR; the TCRdb copy retains only in-frame clones and omits some. This sample has over 2,000,000 clones; 80% to 95% occur once, and the top ten carry about 1.6%. The sample consisted of naive CD8+ T cells from PBMCs. These receptors were obtained from a man aged 18 to 30 in good health. Some clones in this sample may be carry-over from other donors' samples. Each CDR3 is given with its conserved first and last residue. A D gene is named only where the DNA matches it firmly.

d_call	cdr3_length	j_call	v_call	cdr3_aa
-	17	TRBJ2-2	TRBV2	CASSESGGTPNTGELFF
-	14	TRBJ2-7	TRBV4-1	CASSQSGLAPEQYF
-	13	TRBJ1-2	TRBV6-5	CASSYSPTYGYTF
TRBD2	16	TRBJ2-1	TRBV9	CASSPAGPYVYNEQFF
TRBD2	17	TRBJ2-3	TRBV7-8	CASSLGSGLAPTDTQYF
-	16	TRBJ2-1	TRBV6-1	CASSEAGWRSNNPQFF
-	15	TRBJ2-7	TRBV9	CASSKGSGGNYEQYF
TRBD2	15	TRBJ2-1	TRBV19	CASSLGGGPYNEQFF
-	12	-	TRBV30	CAWSLSSYEQYF
-	19	TRBJ2-2	TRBV11-2	CASSPFPAYDPDHTGELFF
-	11	TRBJ2-2	TRBV7-9	CASTWMGELFF
TRBD2	16	TRBJ2-3	TRBV4-1	CASSQRQRESADTQYF
TRBD2	15	TRBJ2-1	TRBV2	CARTRLADSYNEQFF
TRBD1	15	TRBJ1-1	TRBV7-9	CASSLLVGQHTEAFF
-	12	TRBJ1-2	TRBV6-5	CASRLQGDGYTF
-	14	TRBJ2-7	TRBV5-1	CASSLEGFKYEQYF
-	15	TRBJ2-2	TRBV6-4	CASSDWGTNTGELFF
-	17	TRBJ2-1	TRBV7-9	CASSSLHSTHSYNEQFF
-	16	TRBJ2-3	TRBV28	CASSGLGAGGTDTQYF
TRBD2	15	TRBJ2-1	TRBV9	CASSGGAGGPNEQFF
TRBD1	16	TRBJ2-2	TRBV28	CASSFPGTGVTGELFF
-	14	TRBJ1-5	TRBV6-6	CASTAEGSNQPQHF
-	16	TRBJ2-2	TRBV5-6	CASSLLTKLNTGELFF
-	14	TRBJ2-7	TRBV7-2	CASSLAPRTYEQYF
TRBD1	13	TRBJ1-4	TRBV28	CASSRQGAEKLFF
-	16	TRBJ2-3	TRBV10-3	CAISESLASGTDTQYF
-	12	TRBJ2-7	TRBV7-8	CASSPRVYEQYF
-	15	TRBJ1-4	TRBV27	CASSLIGATNEKLFF
TRBD1	15	TRBJ1-1	TRBV4-1	CASSLGAGGGTEAFF
-	17	TRBJ1-5	TRBV1	CTSSPSETGGENQPQHF
-	17	TRBJ1-5	TRBV19	CASSLRDPYTGDQPQHF
TRBD1	13	TRBJ2-7	TRBV18	CASSPGTVYEQYF